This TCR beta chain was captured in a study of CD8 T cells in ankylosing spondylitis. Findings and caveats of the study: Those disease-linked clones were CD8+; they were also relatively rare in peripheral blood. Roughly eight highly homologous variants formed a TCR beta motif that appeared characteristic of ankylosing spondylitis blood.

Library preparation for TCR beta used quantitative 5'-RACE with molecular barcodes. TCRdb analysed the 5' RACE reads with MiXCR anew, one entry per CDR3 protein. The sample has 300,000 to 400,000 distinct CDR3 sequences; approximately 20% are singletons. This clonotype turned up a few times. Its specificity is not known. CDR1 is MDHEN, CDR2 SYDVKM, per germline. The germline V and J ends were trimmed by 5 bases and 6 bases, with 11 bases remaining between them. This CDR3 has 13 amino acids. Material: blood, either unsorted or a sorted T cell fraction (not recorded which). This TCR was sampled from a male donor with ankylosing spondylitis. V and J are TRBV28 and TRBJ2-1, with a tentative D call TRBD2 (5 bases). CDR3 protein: CASSTGLANEQFF. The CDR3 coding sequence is TGTGCCAGCAGTACGGGGTTAGCCAATGAGCAGTTCTTC.